The table lists the clone carrying this TCR beta chain with a count of one. These data originate in a study of blood T cell repertoires in COVID-19. Overall study context: Acute-phase and convalescent COVID-19 samples originated in the United States, Italy and Spain.

The trim removed 8 bases at V and 5 bases at J, leaving 2 bases unmatched. The CDR3 is 12 residues long. Germline-derived CDR1 and CDR2 are KGHDR and SFDVKD. Under the authors' procedure: Reference gene primers were amplified, and this amplification served to estimate nucleated cell counts. TCRdb's copy holds only in-frame clones and misses some; the assay was immunoSEQ multiplex PCR. The V and J calls and clone size come from that table; D and trimming were worked out from the DNA. The profile shows about 150,000 clones, over 80% of them singletons. The chain recombines TRBV24-1 with TRBJ1-5, with 7 bases fitting TRBD1. Sequencing was performed on peripheral blood. This clonotype was obtained from a man in his sixties with active or convalescent COVID-19. The CDR3, as DNA: TGTGCCACCAACCAGGGGGATCAGCCCCAGCATTTT. As protein: CATNQGDQPQHF.